Presented here are 24 T cell receptor beta chains from one specimen sequenced in a study of metastatic and nonmetastatic thyroid tumors. Patients were all untreated before their thyroid surgery. TCRdb reprocessed the PCR reads via MiXCR. The sample contains roughly 30,000 clones, around 3.5% of which appear only once. What was sequenced was blood. Receptors originate from a male donor with papillary thyroid cancer or a benign thyroid nodule (not recorded which). Some clones in this sample may be carry-over from other donors' samples.

V and J are TRBV5-1 and TRBJ1-2; possible D gene TRBD1, 5 bases. Trimming left V 2 bases short and J 7 bases short, with 15 bases between. Germline CDR1 and CDR2: SGHRS and YFSETQ. There are 14 residues in the CDR3. The CDR3 protein is CASSFLPGDGGYTF. The CDR3 region has the DNA TGCGCCAGCAGCTTCCTCCCGGGGGATGGTGGCTACACCTTC.

A remark on this clone: An end of the junction differs from the germline gene, which may be a read error. This chain connects TRBV6-2 or TRBV6-3 to TRBJ2-1; 13 nucleotides agree with TRBD2. This CDR3 is built from 15 residues. CDR1 and CDR2 from the germline V gene are MNHEY and SVGEGT. This CDR3 is CAAIRGTSGNKEQFF. Written as DNA, the CDR3 is TGTGCCGCCATAAGAGGGACTAGCGGGAACAAGGAGCAGTTCTTC.

This clone is labeled medium-sized. The chain recombines TRBV5-1 with TRBJ1-2; D is possibly TRBD1 (6 bases). The V and J ends lost 0 bases and 5 bases respectively, with 17 bases between them. In germline, CDR1 is SGHRS, CDR2 YFSETQ. The CDR3 extends over 16 amino acids. The CDR3 sequence: CASSLELGGQYYGYTF. Written as DNA, the CDR3 is TGCGCCAGCAGCTTGGAACTCGGGGGGCAATATTATGGCTACACCTTC.

The chain combines TRBV6-4 with TRBJ2-3; 8 nucleotides match TRBD2. V shed 5 bases and J 9 bases; nucleotides not matched to a gene: 10. Per the germline V gene, CDR1 is MRHNA and CDR2 is SNTAGT. CDR3 size: 14 residues. The CDR3 here is CASSPGLDVQTQYF. CDR3 nucleotide sequence: TGTGCCAGCAGTCCGGGACTAGACGTGCAAACGCAGTATTTT.

Sample share makes this clone medium-sized (0.01 to 0.1%). This sequence joins TRBV7-8 and TRBJ1-6; D unresolved. The CDR3 consists of 16 residues. Between the trimmed V and J ends, which lost 5 bases and 7 bases, there was a span of 18 bases. The germline V gene has CDR1 SGHVS and CDR2 FQNEAQ. The CDR3 nucleotides read TGTGCCAGCAGCCTCCCTCCCCGACGGTCAAATTCACCCCTCCACTTT. It translates to CASSLPPRRSNSPLHF.

This clone showed up many times. The V and J genes are TRBV7-9 and TRBJ2-2, with 10 bases fitting TRBD1. CDR3 size: 15 residues. The V gene end was trimmed by 5 bases and the J gene end by 3 bases; junction bases not matched to a gene: 3. Germline loops: CDR1 SEHNR, CDR2 FQNEAQ (reference sequence). The CDR3 region is CASSLGQGDTGELFF. The CDR3 DNA follows: TGTGCCAGCAGCCTCGGACAGGGGGACACCGGGGAGCTGTTTTTT.

At least ten counts were recorded for this clone. The J gene is TRBJ2-7, the V gene TRBV10-3; tentative D call: TRBD1 (6 bases). This CDR3 is 12 amino acids long. Germline V gene lookup returns CDR1 ENHRY and CDR2 SYGVKD. V was pared by 3 bases and J by 4 bases, with 7 bases between. The CDR3 DNA reads as TGTGCCATCAGTGACAGGGGATACGAGCAGTACTTC. This translates into CAISDRGYEQYF.

This clone is categorized as medium-sized. In DNA, the CDR3 is TGTGCCAGCAGTTTTGGCGGCTACGAGCAGTACTTC. Protein: CASSFGGYEQYF. This chain connects TRBV12-3 or TRBV12-4 to TRBJ2-7; no clear D gene. V was trimmed by 3 bases and J by 3 bases, leaving 6 bases between them. The CDR3 is 12 amino acids.

This clone was observed at least ten times. The same CDR3 can be traced to other DNA sequences in this sample. The chain uses TRBV3-1 and TRBJ2-1; TRBD2 is a possible D gene (6 bases). The CDR3 is 15 amino acids. The ends were cut back, 2 bases at V and 3 bases at J, with 11 bases in the middle. CDR1 and CDR2 (germline): LGHDT, YNNKEL (reference sequence). The CDR3: CASSQTRDFYNEQFF. The CDR3 DNA reads as TGTGCCAGCAGCCAAACACGGGACTTCTACAATGAGCAGTTCTTC.

Concerning this clone itself: A much more abundant neighbour one base away suggests this may be a read error. The V gene is TRBV10-2, the J gene TRBJ2-7; TRBD2 agrees at 11 bases. The CDR3 sequence is 14 residues long. Germline assignment: CDR1 WSHSY and CDR2 SAAADI. Trimming cost V 8 bases and J 3 bases; bases outside gene matches: 6. CDR3 bases: TGCGCCAGCCTTCTACTAGCGGGAGACTACGAGCAGTACTTC. As protein: CASLLLAGDYEQYF.

At least ten counts were recorded for this clone. The chain is built from TRBV6-1 and TRBJ2-2; TRBD1 aligns across 7 bases. Germline V gives CDR1 MNHNS, CDR2 SASEGT. The CDR3 runs to 16 residues. The V gene end was trimmed by 3 bases and the J gene end by 5 bases; junction bases not matched to a gene: 9. The DNA of the CDR3 is TGTGCCAGCAGTGACCAGGGGGTAGCAGAAACCGGGGAGCTGTTTTTT. As protein: CASSDQGVAETGELFF.

This clone is labeled medium-sized. This chain uses TRBV19 with TRBJ1-6, with a possible D match to TRBD1 (5 bases). Per the germline V gene, CDR1 is LNHDA and CDR2 is SQIVND (reference sequence). V lost 6 bases and J 9 bases, leaving 21 bases between the germline ends. This CDR3 comprises 16 residues. The CDR3 DNA is TGTGCCAGTAGCGAGAACGGGGGTATTGGGGGTTCACCCCTCCACTTT. Amino acids: CASSENGGIGGSPLHF.

This clone was detected a few times. The rearrangement links TRBV6-1 to TRBJ2-7, with TRBD1 identical over 10 bases. The CDR3 has 15 amino acids. J lost 5 bases, V lost 5 bases, and 9 bases had no gene match. The germline gives CDR1 MNHNS, CDR2 SASEGT. CDR3 region: CASSQDRGLHDEQYF. The CDR3 DNA is TGTGCCAGCAGTCAAGACAGGGGGCTTCATGACGAGCAGTACTTC.

As for this clone: No conserved phenylalanine or tryptophan is present at the end of the CDR3, so a read error is the likely explanation. The chain combines TRBV6-1 with TRBJ1-6; no clear D. The CDR3 is 17 amino acids. From germline, CDR1 is MNHNS and CDR2 SASEGT. CDR3 in amino acids: CASTFRPVGSYNSPLHC. The CDR3 DNA reads TGTGCCAGCACCTTTCGCCCTGTTGGCTCCTACAATTCACCCCTCCACTGT.

This clone was seen a few times. The chain employs TRBV28 and TRBJ1-1, with 7 bases matching TRBD1. J was trimmed by 4 bases and V by 5 bases; bases with no gene match: 10. There are 15 residues in the CDR3. Germline values: CDR1 MDHEN, CDR2 SYDVKM. The CDR3 DNA reads TGTGCCAGCAGTCCGCTCACAGACAGGGTCACTGAAGCTTTCTTT. It specifies CASSPLTDRVTEAFF.

In its sample, this clone ranks as medium-sized. The V gene is TRBV15, the J gene TRBJ1-6; D not certain. V lost 1 base and J 2 bases, leaving 0 bases between the germline ends. CDR3 size: 13 residues. Germline lookup yields CDR1 LNHNV and CDR2 YYDKDF (reference sequence). CDR3: CATSRAYNSPLHF. Here the CDR3 DNA reads TGTGCCACCAGCAGAGCCTATAATTCACCCCTCCACTTT.

The J gene is TRBJ2-3, the V gene TRBV4-2; D not certain. The end of the DNA fits TRBJ1-5 better, so the J call may be wrong. Germline V CDR1 and CDR2: LGHNA, YNFKEQ. CDR3 size: 16 residues. For the CDR3, the DNA is TGTGCCAGCAGCCAAGATTCGAAGACTAGCACAGATACGCAGCATTTT. Its translation: CASSQDSKTSTDTQHF.

This clone was observed many times. V gene TRBV20-1 combines with J gene TRBJ2-7, with no clear D. Germline CDR1 reads DFQATT; CDR2 reads SNEGSKA (reference sequence). The CDR3 totals 12 residues. Between the trimmed V and J ends, which lost 7 bases and 3 bases, there was a span of 13 bases. CDR3 coding DNA: TGCAGTGTAAGGCTTGGGGACTACGAGCAGTACTTC. It specifies CSVRLGDYEQYF.

This clone was counted a few times. The J gene is TRBJ2-7, the V gene TRBV3-1; D is unresolved. The ends were cut back, 4 bases at V and 7 bases at J, with 11 bases in the middle. The CDR3 is 12 amino acids. The germline V gene encodes CDR1 LGHDT and CDR2 YNNKEL (reference sequence). Here the CDR3 DNA reads TGTGCCAGCAGCCCCCACGTCGGTGAGCAGTACTTC. Translation: CASSPHVGEQYF.

The sample holds many counts of this clone. CDR3 loop: CSVVPDNEQFF. The CDR3 DNA reads as TGCAGCGTTGTTCCCGACAATGAGCAGTTCTTC. The genes are TRBV29-1 and TRBJ2-1, with no clear D. CDR3 length: 11 amino acids. V was trimmed by 4 bases and J by 5 bases, leaving 6 bases between them. Germline values: CDR1 SQVTM, CDR2 ANQGSEA.

In its sample, this clone was seen many times. The rearrangement uses TRBV5-1 and TRBJ2-7; tentatively, D is TRBD1 (6 bases). The CDR3 totals 14 residues. V was pared by 5 bases and J by 1 base, with 13 bases between. Germline V lookup: CDR1 SGHRS, CDR2 YFSETQ. The CDR3 DNA sequence: TGCGCCAGCAGACGAGGGCAGGGGTCCTACGAGCAGTACTTC. Translated, it gives CASRRGQGSYEQYF.

This chain links TRBV6-1 with TRBJ2-7; 12 bases line up with TRBD2. V shed 7 bases and J 8 bases; nucleotides not matched to a gene: 6. The germline V gene encodes CDR1 MNHNS and CDR2 SASEGT. This CDR3 region has 13 residues. For the CDR3, the DNA is TGTGCCAGCAAGACTAGCGGGAGTGGCAAGCAGTACTTC. It is translated as CASKTSGSGKQYF.

This clone was detected only a few times. A read error is possible here, since a much larger clone lies one base away. The chain couples TRBV27 to TRBJ2-2; the match to TRBD2 covers 12 bases. The V segment lost 3 bases and the J segment 0 bases; nucleotides outside the gene matches: 5. This CDR3 spans 18 amino acids. From germline, CDR1 is MNHEY and CDR2 SMNVEV (reference sequence). Here the CDR3 reads CASSFKTSGSTNTGELFF. The CDR3 DNA is TGTGCCAGCAGTTTTAAGACTAGCGGGAGTACGAACACCGGGGAGCTGTTTTTT.

This clone is medium-sized. CDR3 in DNA: TGTGCCAGTAGTCCATATCAACAGGGAATGAATGGCTACACCTTC. As protein: CASSPYQQGMNGYTF. The chain combines TRBV19 with TRBJ1-2; maybe TRBD1 (6 bases). Germline V gene data show CDR1 as LNHDA and CDR2 as SQIVND (reference sequence). The length of the CDR3 is 15 residues. Trimming shortened V by 5 bases and J by 6 bases, and 19 bases separated the two germline ends.